This T cell receptor (delta chain) was profiled in a study of Vδ1+ human thymocytes. Extracted RNA was reverse transcribed into cDNA. Multiplex PCR used pooled V-gene forward primers and a constant-region reverse primer to amplify CDR3s. TCRdb re-processed the multiplex PCR reads using CATT. The sample gives roughly 55,000 delta-chain clones, 15% of which show up once; about 0.5% is in the top ten. The study's findings and limits: Thymic TRG and TRD repertoires appeared highly polyclonal.

The CDR3 loop spans 18 amino acids. The J segment lost 3 bases and the V segment lost 0 bases, leaving 13 bases of the junction unmatched. In germline, CDR1 is TSWWSYY, CDR2 QGS. This clone was detected only once. Its antigen is not known. This same CDR3 is encoded by further DNA sequences in the sample. Material: Vdelta1+ gamma-delta thymocytes from the thymus. Stated subset: FACS-sorted CD3+ TCRalphabeta- TCRVdelta1+ TCRVdelta2- thymocytes. This receptor was taken from a boy younger than two who had congenital heart surgery. The chain combines TRDV1 with TRDJ1; 7 nucleotides line up with TRDD3. The CDR3 spells CALGELPTLLGISDKLIF. CDR3 coding DNA: TGTGCTCTTGGGGAACTTCCCACCCTACTGGGGATCTCCGATAAACTCATCTTT.